The T cell receptor (beta chain) described here comes from a study of molecular identifiers for immune sequencing clone quantification (dated by TCRdb to 2016 to 2019). With respect to the entire study: For a replicate experiment, the RNA from either about 20,000 or 100,000 naive CD8 T cells was divided into five aliquots, and four of those aliquots went on to sequencing. The study was a methods study using CD8 T cells to benchmark molecular-identifier clustering-based TCR repertoire sequencing (MIDCIRS) and TCR RNA copy counting.

With respect to this clonotype: Its recognized antigen is unknown. Within one base of it there is no much larger clone, and no base qualities were kept.

General study outcomes and caveats: Modeling gave around 3.3 recovered TCR RNA copies per cell versus 8 to 10 by digital PCR, implying roughly 28% capture efficiency. Even against a background of about a million naive CD8 T cells, spiked-in Jurkat TCR RNA amounting to a single cell's worth was reported to be detectable. The sizes of highly expanded clones could end up underestimated when identical TCR molecules share a barcode. Spiked-in Jurkat TCR RNA (approximately 9 copies' worth), which is not part of the donor repertoire, was contained in the naive libraries. When barcode sub-clustering was omitted, TCR diversity was inflated by chimeric consensus sequences, with chimeras reaching as high as 47%. In CMV-specific effector cells, clones with more than 20 RNA copies accounted for over 99% of molecules, whereas in naive cells such clones accounted for under 1%.

The germline V gene (reference sequence) sets CDR1 to DFQATT and CDR2 to SNEGSKA. The CDR3 numbers 16 residues from cysteine through phenylalanine. The DNA shown is the 48-base CDR3, in frame from base 1. The junction carries 20 bases between V and J, which are trimmed by 5 bases and 6 bases respectively. The library was prepared using PCR. Sequencer: NextSeq 500. Bulk TCR libraries were prepared as previously described, using TCR primers listed in Table S5. Purification of total RNA was performed with the Qiagen AllPrep DNA/RNA kit. Before analysis, reads from multiple sequencing runs of the same library were pooled. Regarding the original processing steps: Reads were retained only if their TCR constant sequence matched exactly, and those retained reads were trimmed to 150 nt and grouped according to their 12-nt molecular barcodes. Within each barcode group, reads were sub-clustered at a 15% Levenshtein threshold, and quality-weighted consensus sequences were built per RNA molecule. Non-functional sequences were excluded, and lower-count sequences lying one edit away from another sequence were also excluded. Based on a fit of two negative binomial distributions, barcode sub-clusters having less than 20% of the maximum read count were discarded. The public sequencing data were trimmed at Q25 with fastp and processed into clonotypes with MiXCR by TCRdb, which kept only in-frame beta chains. Identical CDR3 protein sequences are pooled into one entry, listed with their most common genes and DNA. For this entry, the V and J calls and clone size follow TCRdb and not the study's own pipeline. Within this sample are about half a million distinct CDR3 sequences, with under 30% of them counted one time only. The top ten constitute around 0.8% of the sample.

Naive CD8 T cell libraries were made from 20,000 to 1,000,000 sorted cells using 10%, 30% or 50% of purified RNA. On a BD FACSAria II, naive CD8 T cells were FACS-sorted as CD8+CD4-CCR7+CD45RA+ and collected into RLT Plus buffer. Detection sensitivity was tested by spiking Jurkat RNA equal to some 11 TCR copies' worth into samples containing 20,000-1,000,000 naive CD8 T cells. CD8 T cells were enriched with RosetteSep CD8+ T Cell Enrichment Cocktail and Ficoll-Paque, followed by ACK red cell lysis. The origin of this receptor is a human donor in good health. Some libraries in this study had Jurkat cell RNA spiked in. The sequenced sample was naive CD8+ T cells from blood, with Jurkat cell RNA spiked in. Explained via the paper, the cell subset or site label denotes: FACS-sorted CD8+CD4-CCR7+CD45RA+ naive T cells. The chain is encoded by TRBV20-1 joined to TRBJ1-6; a tentative D call is TRBD1 (5 bases match). CDR3 sequence: CSARVTQGRGNSPLHF. In nucleotide form, the sequence is TGCAGTGCTCGAGTAACCCAGGGTAGGGGTAATTCACCCCTCCACTTT.